Included here is one T cell receptor beta chain sequence, with context. Its specificity is unknown. This sample is part of a study of cytomegalovirus exposure and HLA in healthy donors. Study results and caveats: The Asian-associated ancestry cluster reportedly had fewer N-insertions than the approximately 690-donor mean in a later analysis. TCR beta chain V- and J-gene trimming was linked, in a later analysis, to a missense variant in DCLRE1C.

Sampled while nominally healthy, donors likely had unrecorded immune exposures. Looked up from germline, CDR1 is MDHEN and CDR2 is SYDVKM. This CDR3 is built from 16 residues. Trimming took off 4 bases at V and 0 bases at J, with 10 bases between the two ends. Primers: 60 Vbeta forward and 13 Jbeta reverse. Authors' data handling: Approximately 73 million unique TCR beta chains, 8.5 million to 14 million shared, were counted in a later analysis. This table comes from immunoSEQ multiplex PCR, and its TCRdb copy is limited to in-frame clones, with some not included. The V and J calls and the clone size are those of that table, but D and trimming were determined from the DNA. Listed are more than 95,000 clones; around 2.9% falls within the top ten.

The sample was PBMCs. The chain carries TRBV28 and TRBJ2-6; no reliable D call. This receptor was taken from a man aged 25-45 years in good health and CMV-seronegative. CDR3 loop: CASSSLYYSGANVLTF. In DNA, the CDR3 is TGTGCCAGCAGTTCCTTATATTACTCTGGGGCCAACGTCCTGACTTTC.